Each of the 2 T cell receptor beta chains below was sequenced from the same sample in a study of T cells of healthy individuals. TCRdb itself ran the 5' RACE reads through MiXCR, one entry per CDR3 protein. The table lists 100,000 or so distinct CDR3 sequences, about 16% of them singletons. The receptors were gathered from a human donor in good health.

The CDR3 DNA reads TGTGCCAGCAGTTTATTGGGGACAGGGGGCTTTGGCTACACCTTC. This gives the protein CASSLLGTGGFGYTF. The chain links TRBV28 to TRBJ1-2, with 12 bases aligning to TRBD1. With 1 base clipped from V and 7 bases from J, the junction kept 4 bases outside the gene matches. Germline CDR1 reads MDHEN; CDR2 reads SYDVKM. The CDR3 has 15 residues.

The gene calls are TRBV5-1 and TRBJ2-7; 7 nucleotides line up with TRBD2. The length of the CDR3 is 13 residues. V dropped 3 bases and J dropped 6; count of bases not matched to a gene: 6. Germline V lookup: CDR1 SGHRS, CDR2 YFSETQ. CDR3 bases: TGCGCCAGCAGCTCTACTAGCGCTGGCGAGCAGTACTTC. It yields the protein CASSSTSAGEQYF.